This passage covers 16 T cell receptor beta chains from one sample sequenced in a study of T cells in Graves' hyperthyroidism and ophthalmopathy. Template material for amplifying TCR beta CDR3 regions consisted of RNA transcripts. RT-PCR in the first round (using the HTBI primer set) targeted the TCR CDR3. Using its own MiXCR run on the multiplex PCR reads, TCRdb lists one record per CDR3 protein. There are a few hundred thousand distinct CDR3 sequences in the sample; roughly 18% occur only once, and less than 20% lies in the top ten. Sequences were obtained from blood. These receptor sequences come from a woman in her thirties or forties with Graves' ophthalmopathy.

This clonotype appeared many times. The CDR3 DNA follows: TGTGCCAGCAGTGTTAGGTCAGAGACCGGGGAGCTGTTTTTT. This codes for CASSVRSETGELFF. This sequence joins TRBV6-1 and TRBJ2-2; D unclear. Trimming cost V 4 bases and J 5 bases, with 11 bases left between them. The CDR3 is 14 residues long. Germline V lookup: CDR1 MNHNS, CDR2 SASEGT.

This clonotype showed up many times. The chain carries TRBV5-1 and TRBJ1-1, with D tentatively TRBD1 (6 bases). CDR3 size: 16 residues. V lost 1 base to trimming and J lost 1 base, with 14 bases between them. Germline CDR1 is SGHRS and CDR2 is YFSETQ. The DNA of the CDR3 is TGCGCCAGCAGCTTGCGGGTCGGGGGACAGAACACTGAAGCTTTCTTT. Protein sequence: CASSLRVGGQNTEAFF.

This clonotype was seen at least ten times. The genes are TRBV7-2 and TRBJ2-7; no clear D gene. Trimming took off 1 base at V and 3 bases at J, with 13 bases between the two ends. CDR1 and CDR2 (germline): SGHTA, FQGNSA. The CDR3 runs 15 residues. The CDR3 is CASSLGVDWSYEQYF. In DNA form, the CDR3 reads TGTGCCAGCAGCTTAGGGGTTGACTGGAGCTACGAGCAGTACTTC.

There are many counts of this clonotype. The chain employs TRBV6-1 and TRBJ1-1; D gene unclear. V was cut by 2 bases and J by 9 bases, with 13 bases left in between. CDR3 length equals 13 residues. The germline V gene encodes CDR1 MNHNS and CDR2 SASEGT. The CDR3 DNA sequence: TGTGCCAGCAGTGAACGGGGAGCCCTCCAAGCTTTCTTT. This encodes CASSERGALQAFF.

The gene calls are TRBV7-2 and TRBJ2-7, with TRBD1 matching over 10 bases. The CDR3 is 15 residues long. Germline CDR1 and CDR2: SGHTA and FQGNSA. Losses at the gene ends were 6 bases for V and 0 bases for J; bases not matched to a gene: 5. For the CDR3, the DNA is TGTGCCAGCAGGCAGACAGGGGGCAGCTCCTACGAGCAGTACTTC. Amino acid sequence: CASRQTGGSSYEQYF.

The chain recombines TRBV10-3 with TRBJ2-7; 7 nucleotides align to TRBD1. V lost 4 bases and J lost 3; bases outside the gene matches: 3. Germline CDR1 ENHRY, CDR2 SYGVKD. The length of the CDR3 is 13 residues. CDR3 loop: CAISGDSNYEQYF. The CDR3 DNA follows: TGTGCCATCAGTGGGGACAGCAACTACGAGCAGTACTTC.

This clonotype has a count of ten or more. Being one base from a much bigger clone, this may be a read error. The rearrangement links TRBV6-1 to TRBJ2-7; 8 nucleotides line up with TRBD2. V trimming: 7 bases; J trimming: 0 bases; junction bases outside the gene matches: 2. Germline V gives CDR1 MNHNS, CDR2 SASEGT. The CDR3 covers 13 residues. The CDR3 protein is CASTGGDSYEQYF. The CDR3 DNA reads TGTGCCAGCACCGGGGGGGACTCCTACGAGCAGTACTTC.

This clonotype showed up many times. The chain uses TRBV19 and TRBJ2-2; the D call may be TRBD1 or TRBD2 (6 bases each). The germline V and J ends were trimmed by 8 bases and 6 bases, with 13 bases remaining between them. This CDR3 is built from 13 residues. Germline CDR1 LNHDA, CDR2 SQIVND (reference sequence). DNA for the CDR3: TGTGCCAGTTTCTACAGGGAGGCCGGGGAGCTGTTTTTT. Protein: CASFYREAGELFF.

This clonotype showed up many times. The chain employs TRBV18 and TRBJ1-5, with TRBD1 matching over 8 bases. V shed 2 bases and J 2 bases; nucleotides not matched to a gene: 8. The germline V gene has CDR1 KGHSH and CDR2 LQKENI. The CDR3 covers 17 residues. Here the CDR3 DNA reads TGTGCCAGCTCACCAAGGCAGGGGGCGATTGGCAATCAGCCCCAGCATTTT. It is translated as CASSPRQGAIGNQPQHF.

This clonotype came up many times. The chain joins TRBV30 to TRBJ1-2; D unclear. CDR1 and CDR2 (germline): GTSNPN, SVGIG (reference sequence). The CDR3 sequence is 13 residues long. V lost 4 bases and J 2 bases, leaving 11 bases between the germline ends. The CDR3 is CAWNPSRNYGYTF. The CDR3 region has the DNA TGTGCCTGGAACCCCTCGCGGAACTATGGCTACACCTTC.

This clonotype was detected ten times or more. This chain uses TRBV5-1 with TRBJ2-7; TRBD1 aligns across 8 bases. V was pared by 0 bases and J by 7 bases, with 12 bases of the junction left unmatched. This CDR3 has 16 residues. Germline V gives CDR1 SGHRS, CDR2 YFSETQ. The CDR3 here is CASSLAGTGPLWEQYF. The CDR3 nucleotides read TGCGCCAGCAGCTTGGCCGGGACAGGTCCCCTTTGGGAGCAGTACTTC.

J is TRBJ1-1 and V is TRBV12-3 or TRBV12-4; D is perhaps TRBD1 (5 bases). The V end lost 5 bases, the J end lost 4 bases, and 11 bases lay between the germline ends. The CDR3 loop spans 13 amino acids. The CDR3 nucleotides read TGTGCCAGCAGTGTTCTTGACAGCACTGAAGCTTTCTTT. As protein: CASSVLDSTEAFF.

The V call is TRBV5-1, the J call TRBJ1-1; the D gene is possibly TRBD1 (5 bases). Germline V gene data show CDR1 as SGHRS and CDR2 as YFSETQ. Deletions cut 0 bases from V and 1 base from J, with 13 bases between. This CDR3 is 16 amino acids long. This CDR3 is CASSLVFGGQNTEAFF. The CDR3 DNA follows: TGCGCCAGCAGCTTGGTCTTCGGGGGTCAGAACACTGAAGCTTTCTTT.

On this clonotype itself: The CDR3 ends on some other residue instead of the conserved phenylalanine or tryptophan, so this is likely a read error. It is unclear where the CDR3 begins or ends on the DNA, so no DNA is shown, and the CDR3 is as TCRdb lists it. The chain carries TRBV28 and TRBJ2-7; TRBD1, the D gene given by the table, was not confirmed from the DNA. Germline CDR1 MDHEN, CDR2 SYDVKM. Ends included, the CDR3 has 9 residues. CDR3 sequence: CASSLTQGT.

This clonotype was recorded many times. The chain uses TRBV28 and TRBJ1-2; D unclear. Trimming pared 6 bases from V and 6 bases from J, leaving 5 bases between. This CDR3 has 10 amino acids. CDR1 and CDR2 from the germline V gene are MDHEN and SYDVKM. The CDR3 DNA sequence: TGTGCCAGCAGGCGACATGGCTACACCTTC. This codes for CASRRHGYTF.

The CDR3 bases are TGTGCCAGCAGTCTATCGAAAACCTACGAGCAGTACTTC. Amino acids: CASSLSKTYEQYF. V gene TRBV6-5 combines with J gene TRBJ2-7; D is undetermined. With 5 bases removed from V and 2 bases from J, the gap between germline ends came to 10 bases. This CDR3 region has 13 residues. Per germline, CDR1 MNHEY and CDR2 SVGAGI.